A selection of T cell receptor beta chains follows, all from one sample in a study of response to subunit inactivated influenza vaccine. Each CDR3 protein gets one entry after TCRdb re-called the RT-PCR reads with MiXCR. The repertoire holds around 760,000 distinct CDR3 sequences, with approximately 15% as singletons. Sample: PBMCs from blood, taken about 14 days before vaccination. The receptor set was obtained from a man aged 50-60 years who received an inactivated influenza vaccine. Each CDR3 is given with its conserved first and last residue. D genes are given only for firm matches. Size tells how often a clone was seen (once, few, many) or the class of an expanded clone, and some rows leave it out.

v_call,j_call,d_call,clone_size,cdr3_nt,cdr3_aa
TRBV9,TRBJ2-7,TRBD1,.,TGTGCCAGCAGCGAGTCTTCTGGGGACAGGGGCTACGAGCAGTACTTC,CASSESSGDRGYEQYF
TRBV4-1,TRBJ2-7,TRBD1,.,TGCGCCAGCAGTCCTGGACAGGGTCGAGTCTACGAGCAGTACTTC,CASSPGQGRVYEQYF
TRBV5-1,TRBJ2-7,.,few,TGCGCCAGCGGTGCGTCGTTGGGTGGGTTCGTCTACGAGCAGTACTTC,CASGASLGGFVYEQYF
TRBV7-2,TRBJ2-1,.,many,TGTGCCAGCAGCTTACAGGCTAGCCTTACTGATGAGCAGTTCTTC,CASSLQASLTDEQFF
TRBV6-5,TRBJ1-1,.,few,TGTGCCAGCAGTTACTCGGCTGTAAGTGAAGCTTTCTTT,CASSYSAVSEAFF
TRBV20-1,TRBJ2-3,TRBD2,few,TGCAGTGCTAGGGGGTTTTCGGGACTAGCGGGGGGAACTAGCACAGATACGCAGTATTTT,CSARGFSGLAGGTSTDTQYF
TRBV24-1,TRBJ2-5,TRBD2,many,TGTGCCACCAGTGAGCGACCGACTAGCGGGGGGAGAGAGACCCAGTACTTC,CATSERPTSGGRETQYF
TRBV12-3/TRBV12-4,TRBJ2-2,TRBD2,.,TGTGCCAGCAACCCGGGACTAGCGGGAATCGGGGAGCTGTTTTTT,CASNPGLAGIGELFF
TRBV7-8,TRBJ2-2,.,few,TGTGCCAGCAGTTCTCTTGCGGAGATAAACACCGGGGAGCTGTTTTTT,CASSSLAEINTGELFF
TRBV24-1,TRBJ2-1,TRBD2,.,TGTGCCACCAGTGATTCCACATGGACCGGGACTAGCGGGGGATGGGATGAGCAGTTCTTC,CATSDSTWTGTSGGWDEQFF
TRBV20-1,TRBJ2-2,TRBD2,.,TGCAGTGCTAGAGGGACTAGAAACACCGGGGAGCTGTTTTTT,CSARGTRNTGELFF
TRBV20-1,TRBJ2-5,TRBD2,.,TGCAGTGCTAGACTAGCGGGAGAGGAGACCCAGTACTTC,CSARLAGEETQYF
TRBV29-1,TRBJ2-1,.,few,TGCAGCGCGCACCTGGGGAGCTACAATGAGCAGTTCTTC,CSAHLGSYNEQFF
TRBV29-1,TRBJ2-1,TRBD2,.,TGCAGCGTTGAAAAGATAGCGGGAGAAAGGAATGAGCAGTTCTTC,CSVEKIAGERNEQFF
TRBV30,TRBJ1-3,.,.,TGTGCCTGGACCGGACCGGGTGGGGTAACCATATATTTT,CAWTGPGGVTIYF
TRBV11-1,TRBJ2-1,TRBD2,few,TGTGCCAGCAGCCCATCGCCCAGGGAGGGTGAGCAGTTCTTC,CASSPSPREGEQFF
TRBV5-1,TRBJ2-5,.,few,TGCGCCAGCAGCTTGGCCCAGGGTGACCTTCAAGAGACCCAGTACTTC,CASSLAQGDLQETQYF
TRBV27,TRBJ1-1,.,.,TGTGCCAGCAGTCTTCGGGGCGCCCAAAGGGGTGAAGCTTTCTTT,CASSLRGAQRGEAFF
TRBV20-1,TRBJ2-7,TRBD2,.,TGCAGTGCTAGAGTGAGCGGGAGTCCCCACGAGCAGTACTTC,CSARVSGSPHEQYF
TRBV6-5,TRBJ2-6,.,.,TGTGCCAGCAGTTACGCGAACTCTGGGGCCAACGTCCTGACTTTC,CASSYANSGANVLTF
TRBV2,TRBJ1-6,TRBD1,.,TGTGCCAGCCGCCAGGGACAGGGGAATTCACCCCTCCACTTT,CASRQGQGNSPLHF
TRBV5-1,TRBJ2-7,.,many,TGCGCCAGCAGGACGGACAGCTACGAGCAGTACTTC,CASRTDSYEQYF
TRBV18,TRBJ2-1,TRBD2,many,TGTGCCAGCTCACTCCGGACTAGCGGGATCTCCTACAATGAGCAGTTCTTC,CASSLRTSGISYNEQFF
TRBV7-8,TRBJ2-6,.,.,TGTGCCAGCAGCTTCTCCGAGGCGGGGGCCCACTCTGGGGCCAACGTCCTGACTTTC,CASSFSEAGAHSGANVLTF
TRBV4-2,TRBJ2-1,.,.,TGTGCCAGCAGCGACTCAATATCTCGTACCGCCTACAATGAGCAGTTCTTC,CASSDSISRTAYNEQFF
TRBV5-1,TRBJ2-7,.,.,TGCGCCAGCAGGACCCTGACGGGAACCTACGAGCAGTACTTC,CASRTLTGTYEQYF
TRBV7-9,TRBJ1-2,TRBD1,many,TGTGCCAGCAGCGCAGGGGGGAACTATGGCTACACCTTC,CASSAGGNYGYTF
TRBV4-3,TRBJ1-5,.,many,TGCGCCAGCAGCCAAGAGTCTAGCCAGCCCCAGCATTTT,CASSQESSQPQHF
TRBV7-6,TRBJ1-4,TRBD1,.,TGTGCCAGCAGCTTAGTGATAGGGGGCGAAAAACTGTTTTTT,CASSLVIGGEKLFF
TRBV28,TRBJ1-5,.,medium-sized,TGTGCCAGCAGGGACAGACGGTTCAATCAGCCCCAGCATTTT,CASRDRRFNQPQHF
TRBV12-3/TRBV12-4,TRBJ2-3,.,many,TGTGCCAGCAGACAGGACGCAGGCACAGATACGCAGTATTTT,CASRQDAGTDTQYF
TRBV6-1,TRBJ2-7,.,.,TGTGCCAGCAGACGATCAACTGGACCCTACGAGCAGTACTTC,CASRRSTGPYEQYF
TRBV5-1,TRBJ2-2,.,.,TGCGCCAGCAGCTACACCTCGGGCGCCGGGGAGCTGTTTTTT,CASSYTSGAGELFF
TRBV13,TRBJ2-1,.,.,TGTGCCAGCAGCCCCCAAGGGGTCTACAATGAGCAGTTCTTC,CASSPQGVYNEQFF
TRBV3-1,TRBJ1-6,.,.,TGTGCCAGCAGCCAAGATGCGGGCTGGGGTTCACCCCTCCACTTT,CASSQDAGWGSPLHF
TRBV6-2/TRBV6-3,TRBJ2-1,.,.,TGTGCCAGCAGTTACTCGTCGGACGTTACTAGCTTCGGTGAGCAGTTCTTC,CASSYSSDVTSFGEQFF
TRBV6-2/TRBV6-3,TRBJ2-1,TRBD2,.,TGTGCCAGCAAGTTAACCCCCGGACTAGCGGGATACAATGAGCAGTTCTTC,CASKLTPGLAGYNEQFF
TRBV12-3/TRBV12-4,TRBJ1-2,TRBD1,many,TGTGCCAGCAGCGCAGGGGGCGTTAACTATGGCTACACCTTC,CASSAGGVNYGYTF